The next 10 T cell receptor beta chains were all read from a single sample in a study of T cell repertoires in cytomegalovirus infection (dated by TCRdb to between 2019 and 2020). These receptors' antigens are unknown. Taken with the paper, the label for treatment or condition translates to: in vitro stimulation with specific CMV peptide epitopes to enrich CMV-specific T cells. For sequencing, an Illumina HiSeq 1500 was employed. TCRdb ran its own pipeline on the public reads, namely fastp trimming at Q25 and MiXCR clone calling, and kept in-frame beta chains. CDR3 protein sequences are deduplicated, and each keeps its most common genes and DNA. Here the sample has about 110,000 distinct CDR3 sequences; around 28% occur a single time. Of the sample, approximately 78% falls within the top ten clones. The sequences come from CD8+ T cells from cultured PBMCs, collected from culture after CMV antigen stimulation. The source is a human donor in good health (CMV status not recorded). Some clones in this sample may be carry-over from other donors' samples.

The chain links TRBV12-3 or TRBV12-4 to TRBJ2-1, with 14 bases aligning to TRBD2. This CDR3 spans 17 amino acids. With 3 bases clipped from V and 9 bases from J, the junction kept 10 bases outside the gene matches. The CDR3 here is CASSFGLAGGPLAEQFF. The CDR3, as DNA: TGTGCCAGCAGTTTTGGACTAGCGGGGGGCCCCTTAGCTGAGCAGTTCTTC.

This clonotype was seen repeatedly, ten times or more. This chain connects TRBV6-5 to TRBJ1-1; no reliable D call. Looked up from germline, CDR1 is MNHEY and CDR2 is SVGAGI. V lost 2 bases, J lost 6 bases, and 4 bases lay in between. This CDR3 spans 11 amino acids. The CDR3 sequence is CASSYGPEAFF. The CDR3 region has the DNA TGTGCCAGCAGTTACGGACCTGAAGCTTTCTTT.

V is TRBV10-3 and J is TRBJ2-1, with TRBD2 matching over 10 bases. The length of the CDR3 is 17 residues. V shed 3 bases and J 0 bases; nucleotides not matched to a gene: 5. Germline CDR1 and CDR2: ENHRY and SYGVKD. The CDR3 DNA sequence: TGTGCCATCAGTGAAACGAGCGGGGGGGCCTCCTACAATGAGCAGTTCTTC. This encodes CAISETSGGASYNEQFF.

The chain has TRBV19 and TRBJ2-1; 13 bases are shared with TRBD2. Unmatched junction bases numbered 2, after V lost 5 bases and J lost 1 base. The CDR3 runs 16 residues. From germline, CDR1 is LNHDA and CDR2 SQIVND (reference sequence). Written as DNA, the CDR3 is TGTGCCAGTAGTGTGACTAGCGGGGGGTCCTACAATGAGCAGTTCTTC. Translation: CASSVTSGGSYNEQFF.

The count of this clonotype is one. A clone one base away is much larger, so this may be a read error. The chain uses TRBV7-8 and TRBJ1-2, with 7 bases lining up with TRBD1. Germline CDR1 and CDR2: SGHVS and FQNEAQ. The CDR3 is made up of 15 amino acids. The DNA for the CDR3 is TGTACCAGCAGCTTAGTTTCTGGGACAGCTTATGGCTACACCTTC. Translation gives CTSSLVSGTAYGYTF.

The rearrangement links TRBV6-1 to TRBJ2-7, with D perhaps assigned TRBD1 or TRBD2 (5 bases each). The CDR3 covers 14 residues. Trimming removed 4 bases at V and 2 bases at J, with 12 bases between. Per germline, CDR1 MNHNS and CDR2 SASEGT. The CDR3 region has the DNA TGTGCCAGCAGTGCCCGGGACGGGGCCTACGAGCAGTACTTC. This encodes CASSARDGAYEQYF.

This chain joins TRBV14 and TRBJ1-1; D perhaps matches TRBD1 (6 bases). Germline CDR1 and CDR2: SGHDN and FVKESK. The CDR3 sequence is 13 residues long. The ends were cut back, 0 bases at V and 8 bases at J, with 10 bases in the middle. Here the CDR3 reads CASSQDYGTEAFF. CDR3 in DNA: TGTGCCAGCAGCCAAGATTATGGGACAGAAGCTTTCTTT. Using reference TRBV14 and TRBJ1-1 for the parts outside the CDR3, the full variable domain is EAGVTQFPSHSVIEKGQTVTLRCDPISGHDNLYWYRRVMGKEIKFLLHFVKESKQDESGMPNNRFLAERTGGTYSTLKVQPAELEDSGVYFCASSQDYGTEAFFGQGTRLTVV.

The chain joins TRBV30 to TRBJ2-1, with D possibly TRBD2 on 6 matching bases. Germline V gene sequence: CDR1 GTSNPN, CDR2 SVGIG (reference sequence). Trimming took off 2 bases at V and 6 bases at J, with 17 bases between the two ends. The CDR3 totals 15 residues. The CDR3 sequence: CAWSNPPGGINEQFF. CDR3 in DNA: TGTGCCTGGAGTAACCCCCCCGGGGGTATCAATGAGCAGTTCTTC. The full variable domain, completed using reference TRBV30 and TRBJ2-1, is SQTIHQWPATLVQPVGSPLSLECTVEGTSNPNLYWYRQAAGRGLQLLFYSVGIGQISSEVPQNLSASRPQDRQFILSSKKLLLSDSGFYLCAWSNPPGGINEQFFGPGTRLTVL.

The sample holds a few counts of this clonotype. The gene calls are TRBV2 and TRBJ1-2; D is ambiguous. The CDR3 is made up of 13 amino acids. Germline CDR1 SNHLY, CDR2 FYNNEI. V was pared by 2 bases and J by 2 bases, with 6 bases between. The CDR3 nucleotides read TGTGCCAGCAGTGAATCTGGAAACTATGGCTACACCTTC. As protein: CASSESGNYGYTF. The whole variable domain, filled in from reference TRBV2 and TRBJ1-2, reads EPEVTQTPSHQVTQMGQEVILRCVPISNHLYFYWYRQILGQKVEFLVSFYNNEISEKSEIFDDQFSVERPDGSNFTLKIRSTKLEDSAMYFCASSESGNYGYTFGSGTRLTVV.

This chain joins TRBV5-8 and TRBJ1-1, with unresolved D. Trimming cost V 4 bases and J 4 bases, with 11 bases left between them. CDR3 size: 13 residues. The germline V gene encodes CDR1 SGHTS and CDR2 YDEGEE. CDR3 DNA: TGTGCCAGCAGCCCGTGGGGAGGCACTGAAGCTTTCTTT. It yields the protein CASSPWGGTEAFF.